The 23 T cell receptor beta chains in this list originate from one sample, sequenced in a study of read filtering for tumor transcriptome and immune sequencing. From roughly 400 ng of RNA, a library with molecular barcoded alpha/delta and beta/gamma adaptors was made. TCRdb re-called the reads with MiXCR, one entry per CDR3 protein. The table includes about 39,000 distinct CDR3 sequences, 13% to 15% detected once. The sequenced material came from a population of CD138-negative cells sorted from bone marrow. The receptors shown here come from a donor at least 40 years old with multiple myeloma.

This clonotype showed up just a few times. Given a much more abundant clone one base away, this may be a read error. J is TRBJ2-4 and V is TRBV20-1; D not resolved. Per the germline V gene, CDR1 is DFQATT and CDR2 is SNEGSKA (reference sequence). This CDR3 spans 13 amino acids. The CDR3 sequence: CSARGGAKSIQYF. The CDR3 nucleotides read TGCAGTGCTAGAGGGGGTGCCAAAAGCATTCAGTACTTC.

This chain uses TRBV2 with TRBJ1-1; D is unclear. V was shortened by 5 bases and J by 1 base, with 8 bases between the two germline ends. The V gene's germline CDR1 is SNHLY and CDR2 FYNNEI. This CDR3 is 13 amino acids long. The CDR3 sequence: CASSSDGNTEAFF. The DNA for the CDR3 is TGTGCCAGCAGTTCGGACGGGAACACTGAAGCTTTCTTT.

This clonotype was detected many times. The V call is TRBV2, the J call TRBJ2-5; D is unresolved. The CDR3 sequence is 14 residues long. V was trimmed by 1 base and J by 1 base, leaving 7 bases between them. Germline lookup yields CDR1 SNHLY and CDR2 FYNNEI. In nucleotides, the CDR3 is TGTGCCAGCAGTGAAGACACGATCCAAGAGACCCAGTACTTC. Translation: CASSEDTIQETQYF.

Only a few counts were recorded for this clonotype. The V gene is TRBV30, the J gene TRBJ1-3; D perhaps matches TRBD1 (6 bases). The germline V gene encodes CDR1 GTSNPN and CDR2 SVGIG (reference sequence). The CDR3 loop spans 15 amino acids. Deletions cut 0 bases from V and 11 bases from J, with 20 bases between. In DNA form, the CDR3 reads TGTGCCTGGAGTGTACTCGGGGGCAGAGGAATCGCCATATATTTT. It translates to CAWSVLGGRGIAIYF. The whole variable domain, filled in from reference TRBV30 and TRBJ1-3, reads SQTIHQWPATLVQPVGSPLSLECTVEGTSNPNLYWYRQAAGRGLQLLFYSVGIGQISSEVPQNLSASRPQDRQFILSSKKLLLSDSGFYLCAWSVLGGRGIAIYFGEGSWLTVV.

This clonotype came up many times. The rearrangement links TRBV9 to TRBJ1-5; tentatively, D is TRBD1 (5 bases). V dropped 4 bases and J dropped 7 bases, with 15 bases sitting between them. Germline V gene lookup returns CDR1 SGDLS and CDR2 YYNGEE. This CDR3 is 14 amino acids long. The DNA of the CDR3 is TGTGCCAGCAGCCTTCAAGGGGCGGGGCAGCCCCAGCATTTT. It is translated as CASSLQGAGQPQHF.

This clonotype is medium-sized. The chain's CDR3 is CASSYPDSGGNEKLFF. As DNA, the CDR3 is TGTGCCAGCAGTTACCCCGACTCGGGTGGGAATGAAAAACTGTTTTTT. V and J are TRBV6-6 and TRBJ1-4; no reliable D call. The length of the CDR3 is 16 residues. Germline CDR1 and CDR2: MNHNY and SVGAGI (reference sequence). Trimming pared 2 bases from V and 5 bases from J, leaving 15 bases between.

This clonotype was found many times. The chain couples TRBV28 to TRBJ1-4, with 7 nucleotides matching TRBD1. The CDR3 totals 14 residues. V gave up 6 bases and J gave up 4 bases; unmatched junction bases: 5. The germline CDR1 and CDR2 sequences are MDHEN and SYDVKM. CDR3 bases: TGTGCCAGCAGGGGGACAGCATATAATGAAAAACTGTTTTTT. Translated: CASRGTAYNEKLFF.

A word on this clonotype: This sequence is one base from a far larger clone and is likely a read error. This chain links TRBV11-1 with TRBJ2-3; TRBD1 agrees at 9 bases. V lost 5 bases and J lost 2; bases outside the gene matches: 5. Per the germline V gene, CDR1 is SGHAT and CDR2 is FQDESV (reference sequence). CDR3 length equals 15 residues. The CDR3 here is CASSPRDRATDTQYF. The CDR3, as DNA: TGTGCCAGCAGCCCAAGGGACAGGGCCACAGATACGCAGTATTTT.

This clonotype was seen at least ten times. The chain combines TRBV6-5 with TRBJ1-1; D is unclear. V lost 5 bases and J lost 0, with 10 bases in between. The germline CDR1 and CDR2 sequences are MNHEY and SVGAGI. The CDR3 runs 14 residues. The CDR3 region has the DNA TGTGCCAGCAGTGATGGGATAATGAACACTGAAGCTTTCTTT. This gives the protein CASSDGIMNTEAFF.

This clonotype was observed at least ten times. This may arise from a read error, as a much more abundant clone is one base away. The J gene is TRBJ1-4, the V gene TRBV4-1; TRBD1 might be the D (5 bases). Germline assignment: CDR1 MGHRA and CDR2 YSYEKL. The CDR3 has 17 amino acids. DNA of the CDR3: TGCGCCAGCAGCCAAGATCACGGGAGGGTGCAGGGTGAAAAACGGTTTTTT. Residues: CASSQDHGRVQGEKRFF.

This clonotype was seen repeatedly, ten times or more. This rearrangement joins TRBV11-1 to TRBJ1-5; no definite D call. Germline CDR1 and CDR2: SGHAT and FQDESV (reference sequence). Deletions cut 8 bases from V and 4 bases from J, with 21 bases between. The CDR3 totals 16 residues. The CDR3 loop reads CASALESPVPNQPQHF. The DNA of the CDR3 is TGTGCCAGCGCCTTAGAATCACCCGTCCCTAATCAGCCCCAGCATTTT.

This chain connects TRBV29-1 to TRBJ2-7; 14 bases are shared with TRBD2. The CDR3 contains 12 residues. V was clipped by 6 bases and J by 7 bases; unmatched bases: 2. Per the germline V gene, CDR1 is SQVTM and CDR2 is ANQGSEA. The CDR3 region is CSVRTSGREQYF. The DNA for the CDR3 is TGCAGCGTCCGGACTAGCGGGAGGGAGCAGTACTTC.

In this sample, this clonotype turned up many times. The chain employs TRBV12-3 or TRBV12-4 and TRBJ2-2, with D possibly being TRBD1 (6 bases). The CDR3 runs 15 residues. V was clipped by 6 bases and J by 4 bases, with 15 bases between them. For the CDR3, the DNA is TGTGCCAGCAGAGCCGGGACACCTATCACCGGGGAGCTGTTTTTT. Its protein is CASRAGTPITGELFF.

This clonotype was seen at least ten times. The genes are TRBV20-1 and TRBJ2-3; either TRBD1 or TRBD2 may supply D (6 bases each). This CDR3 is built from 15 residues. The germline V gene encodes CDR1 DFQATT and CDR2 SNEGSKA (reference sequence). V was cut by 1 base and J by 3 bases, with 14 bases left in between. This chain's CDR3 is CSARVRGRGTDTQYF. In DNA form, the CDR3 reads TGCAGTGCTAGAGTGCGGGGCAGGGGAACAGATACGCAGTATTTT.

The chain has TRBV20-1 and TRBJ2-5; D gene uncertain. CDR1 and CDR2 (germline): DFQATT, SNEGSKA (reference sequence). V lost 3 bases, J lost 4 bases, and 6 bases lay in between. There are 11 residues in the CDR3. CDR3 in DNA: TGCAGTGCTAGCAGTTCAGAGACCCAGTACTTC. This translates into CSASSSETQYF.

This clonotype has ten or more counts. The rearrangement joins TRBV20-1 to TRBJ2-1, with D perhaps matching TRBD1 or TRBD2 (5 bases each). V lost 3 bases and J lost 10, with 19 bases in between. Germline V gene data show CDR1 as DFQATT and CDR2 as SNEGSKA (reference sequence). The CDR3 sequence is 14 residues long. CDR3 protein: CSARKYGARQEQFF. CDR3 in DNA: TGCAGTGCTAGGAAATACGGGGCGAGGCAAGAGCAGTTCTTC.

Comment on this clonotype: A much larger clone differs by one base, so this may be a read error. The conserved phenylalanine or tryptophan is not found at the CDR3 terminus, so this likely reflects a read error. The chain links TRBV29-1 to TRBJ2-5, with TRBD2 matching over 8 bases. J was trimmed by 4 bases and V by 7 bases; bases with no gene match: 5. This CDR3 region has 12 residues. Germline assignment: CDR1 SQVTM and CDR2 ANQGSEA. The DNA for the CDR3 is TGCAGCGCTGGACTAGCACGAGAGACCCAGTACCTC. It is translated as CSAGLARETQYL.

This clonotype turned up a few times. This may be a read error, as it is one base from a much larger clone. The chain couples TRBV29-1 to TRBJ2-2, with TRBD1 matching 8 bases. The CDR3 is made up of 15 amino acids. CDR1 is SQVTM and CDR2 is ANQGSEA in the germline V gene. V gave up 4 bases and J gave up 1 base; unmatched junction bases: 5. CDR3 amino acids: CSVVAGTGNTGELFF. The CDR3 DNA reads TGCAGCGTTGTCGCCGGGACAGGGAACACCGGGGAGCTGTTTTTT.

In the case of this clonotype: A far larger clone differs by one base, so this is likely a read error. CDR3 residues: CACSLDGSPEETQYF. The DNA for the CDR3 is TGTGCCTGCAGCTTAGATGGCTCGCCAGAAGAGACCCAGTACTTC. V usage is TRBV11-3 and J usage is TRBJ2-5; D is uncertain. The V gene's germline CDR1 is SGHNT and CDR2 YENEEA. The CDR3 spans 15 residues.

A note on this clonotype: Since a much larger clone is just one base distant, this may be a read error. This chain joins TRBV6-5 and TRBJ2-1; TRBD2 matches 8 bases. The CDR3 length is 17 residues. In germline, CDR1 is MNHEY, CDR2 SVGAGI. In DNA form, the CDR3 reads TGTGCCAGCAGTACCCTCACGGGACTAGGCTCCTACAATGGGCAGTTCTTC. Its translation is CASSTLTGLGSYNGQFF.

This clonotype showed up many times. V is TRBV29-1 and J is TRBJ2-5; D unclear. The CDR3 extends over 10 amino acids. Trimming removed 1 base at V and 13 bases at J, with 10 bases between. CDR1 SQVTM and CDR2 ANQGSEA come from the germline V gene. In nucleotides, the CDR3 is TGCAGCGTTGAAGTCGAGACTCGGTACTTC. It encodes CSVEVETRYF.

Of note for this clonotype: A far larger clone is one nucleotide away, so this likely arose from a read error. Here the CDR3 reads CASSLGPAPNPPLHF. In DNA form, the CDR3 reads TGTGCCAGCAGTTTAGGTCCCGCTCCAAATCCACCCCTCCACTTT. J is TRBJ1-1 and V is TRBV27, with unresolved D. The DNA end favors TRBJ1-6, so the J call may be wrong. The CDR3 covers 15 residues. Germline CDR1 MNHEY, CDR2 SMNVEV (reference sequence).

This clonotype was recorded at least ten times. The CDR3 loop reads CASSDPELLNSPLHF. The CDR3 DNA reads TGTGCCAGCAGTGATCCAGAATTACTCAATTCACCCCTCCACTTT. V usage is TRBV25-1 and J usage is TRBJ1-6; no clear D. Germline assignment: CDR1 MGHDK and CDR2 SYGVNS. The CDR3 is 15 residues long. Deletions cut 3 bases from V and 7 bases from J, with 13 bases between.